This TCR beta chain derives from a study of beta chain features in type 1 diabetes. The study's findings and limits: Among patients with Type 1 diabetes, TCRB CDR3s were moderately but significantly shorter in every one of the four CD4+ subsets.

cDNA synthesis used the whole RNA isolate, giving expressed TCRB sequences. Produced via immunoSEQ multiplex PCR; TCRdb's table is partial and in-frame only. This sample carries roughly 340,000 clones, around 12% of them seen once, and the ten largest clones take approximately 0.01%. This CDR3 comprises 14 residues. The germline gives CDR1 SGHRS, CDR2 YFSETQ. The V and J ends lost 3 bases and 0 bases respectively, with 9 bases between them. In its sample, this clone was seen a few times. Antigen: not known. The sequence was collected from a woman under 30 with type 1 diabetes. V usage is TRBV5-1 and J usage is TRBJ1-1; D not certain. What was sequenced was naive CD4+ T cells from blood. The CDR3 protein is CASSSSDMNTEAFF. CDR3 bases: TGCGCCAGCAGCTCGTCAGATATGAACACTGAAGCTTTCTTT. The full variable domain, with the rest looked up from reference TRBV5-1 and TRBJ1-1, is KAGVTQTPRYLIKTRGQQVTLSCSPISGHRSVSWYQQTPGQGLQFLFEYFSETQRNKGNFPGRFSGRQFSNSRSEMNVSTLELGDSALYLCASSSSDMNTEAFFGQGTRLTVV.